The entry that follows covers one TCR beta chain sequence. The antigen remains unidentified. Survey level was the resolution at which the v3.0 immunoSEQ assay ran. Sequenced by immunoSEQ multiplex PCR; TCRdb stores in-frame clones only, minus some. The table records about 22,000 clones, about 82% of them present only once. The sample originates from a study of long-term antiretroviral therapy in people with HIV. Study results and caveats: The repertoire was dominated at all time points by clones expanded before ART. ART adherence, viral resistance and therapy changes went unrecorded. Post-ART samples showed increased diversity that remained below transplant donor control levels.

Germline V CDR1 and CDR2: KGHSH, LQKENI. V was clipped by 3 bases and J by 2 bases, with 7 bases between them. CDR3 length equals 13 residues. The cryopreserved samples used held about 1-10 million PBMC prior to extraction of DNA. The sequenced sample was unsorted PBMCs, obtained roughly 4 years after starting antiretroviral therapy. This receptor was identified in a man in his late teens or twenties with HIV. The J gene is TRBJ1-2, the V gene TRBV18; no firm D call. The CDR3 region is CASSPDSNYGYTF. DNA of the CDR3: TGTGCCAGCTCACCTGACTCGAACTATGGCTACACCTTC.